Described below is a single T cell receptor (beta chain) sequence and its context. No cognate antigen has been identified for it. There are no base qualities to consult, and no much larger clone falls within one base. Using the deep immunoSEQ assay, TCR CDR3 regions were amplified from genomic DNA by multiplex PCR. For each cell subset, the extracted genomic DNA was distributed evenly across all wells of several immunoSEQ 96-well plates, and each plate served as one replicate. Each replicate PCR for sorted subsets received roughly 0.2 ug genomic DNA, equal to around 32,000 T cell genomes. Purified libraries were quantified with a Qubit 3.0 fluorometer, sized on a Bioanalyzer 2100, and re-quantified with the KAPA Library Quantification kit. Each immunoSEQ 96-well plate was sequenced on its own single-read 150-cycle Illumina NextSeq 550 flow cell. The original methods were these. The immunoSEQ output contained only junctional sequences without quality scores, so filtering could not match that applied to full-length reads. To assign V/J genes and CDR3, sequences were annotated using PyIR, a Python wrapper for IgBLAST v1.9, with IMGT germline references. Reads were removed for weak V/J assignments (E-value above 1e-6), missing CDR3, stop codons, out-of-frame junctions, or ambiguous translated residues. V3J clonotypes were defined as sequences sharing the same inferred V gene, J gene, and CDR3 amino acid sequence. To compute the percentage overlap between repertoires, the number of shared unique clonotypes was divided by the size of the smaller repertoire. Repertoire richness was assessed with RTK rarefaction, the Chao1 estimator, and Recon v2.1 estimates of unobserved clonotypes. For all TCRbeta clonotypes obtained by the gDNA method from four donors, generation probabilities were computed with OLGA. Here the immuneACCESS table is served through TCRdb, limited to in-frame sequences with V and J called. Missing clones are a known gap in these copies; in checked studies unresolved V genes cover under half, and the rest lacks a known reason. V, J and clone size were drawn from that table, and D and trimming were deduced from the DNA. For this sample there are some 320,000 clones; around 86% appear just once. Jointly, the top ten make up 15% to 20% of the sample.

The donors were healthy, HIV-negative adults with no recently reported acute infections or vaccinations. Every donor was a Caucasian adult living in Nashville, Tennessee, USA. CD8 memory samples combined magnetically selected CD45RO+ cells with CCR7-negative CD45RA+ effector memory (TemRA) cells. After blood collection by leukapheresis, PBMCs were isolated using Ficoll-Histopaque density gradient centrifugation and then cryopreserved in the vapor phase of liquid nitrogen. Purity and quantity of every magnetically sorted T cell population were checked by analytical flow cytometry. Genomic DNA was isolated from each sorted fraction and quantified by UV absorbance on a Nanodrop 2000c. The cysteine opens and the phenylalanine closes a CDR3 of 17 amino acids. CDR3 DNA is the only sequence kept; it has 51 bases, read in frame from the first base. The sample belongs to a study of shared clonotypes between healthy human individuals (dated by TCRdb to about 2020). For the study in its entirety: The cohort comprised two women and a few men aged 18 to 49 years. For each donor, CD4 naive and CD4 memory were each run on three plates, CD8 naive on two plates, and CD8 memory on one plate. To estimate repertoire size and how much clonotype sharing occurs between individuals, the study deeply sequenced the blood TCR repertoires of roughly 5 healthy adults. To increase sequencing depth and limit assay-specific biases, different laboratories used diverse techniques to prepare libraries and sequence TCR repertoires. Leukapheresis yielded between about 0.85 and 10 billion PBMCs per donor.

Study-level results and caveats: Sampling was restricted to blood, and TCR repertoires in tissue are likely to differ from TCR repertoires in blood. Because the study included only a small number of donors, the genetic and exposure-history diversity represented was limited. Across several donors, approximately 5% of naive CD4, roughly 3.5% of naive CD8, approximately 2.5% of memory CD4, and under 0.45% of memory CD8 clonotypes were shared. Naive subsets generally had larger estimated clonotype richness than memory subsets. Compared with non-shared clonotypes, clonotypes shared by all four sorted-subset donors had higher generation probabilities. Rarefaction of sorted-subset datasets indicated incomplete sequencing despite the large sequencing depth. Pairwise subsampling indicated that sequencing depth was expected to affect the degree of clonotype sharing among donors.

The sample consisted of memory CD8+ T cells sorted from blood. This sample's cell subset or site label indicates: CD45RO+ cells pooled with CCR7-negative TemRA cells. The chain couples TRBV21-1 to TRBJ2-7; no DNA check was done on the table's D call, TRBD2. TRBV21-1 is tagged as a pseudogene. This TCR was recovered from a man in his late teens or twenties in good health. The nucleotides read TGTGCCAGCCGCACGGGACTAGCGGGACTCGGTTCCTACGAGCAGTACTTC. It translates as CASRTGLAGLGSYEQYF.